The 2 T cell receptor beta chains below were found in one sample sequenced in a study of T cell responses to AZD1222 COVID-19 vaccine. Sequencing was performed with immunoSEQ multiplex PCR; in TCRdb, only in-frame clones are kept and a portion is missing. The sample shows 150,000 to 200,000 clones, roughly nine tenths of them seen only once. Sample: peripheral blood, taken on day 0 of AZD1222 vaccination. The receptors come from an adult in good health.

V is TRBV29-1 and J is TRBJ2-3; no clear D gene. Trimming shortened V by 1 base and J by 0 bases, and 14 bases separated the two germline ends. This CDR3 has 16 amino acids. From germline, CDR1 is SQVTM and CDR2 ANQGSEA. This chain's CDR3 is CSVEVSLAQSTDTQYF. CDR3 bases: TGCAGCGTTGAAGTTTCCCTCGCCCAGAGCACAGATACGCAGTATTTT.

The table lists this clone with a few counts. The chain links TRBV30 to TRBJ1-5; D unresolved. The V gene lost 7 bases and the J gene lost 2 bases, with 15 bases spanning the gap. Per the germline V gene, CDR1 is GTSNPN and CDR2 is SVGIG (reference sequence). This CDR3 spans 14 amino acids. The DNA of the CDR3 is TGTGCCTCGATTCGGCCGGGTGGCAATCAGCCCCAGCATTTT. Residues: CASIRPGGNQPQHF.